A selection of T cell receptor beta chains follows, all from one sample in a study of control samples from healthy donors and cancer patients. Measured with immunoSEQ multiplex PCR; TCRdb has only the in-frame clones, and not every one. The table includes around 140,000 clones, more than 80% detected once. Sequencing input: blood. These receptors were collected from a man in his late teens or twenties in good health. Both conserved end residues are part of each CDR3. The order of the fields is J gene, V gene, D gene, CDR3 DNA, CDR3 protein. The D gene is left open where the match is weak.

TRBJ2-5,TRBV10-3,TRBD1,TGTGCCATCAGTACCGGGACAGGGGGAAGCGGAGAGACCCAGTACTTC,CAISTGTGGSGETQYF
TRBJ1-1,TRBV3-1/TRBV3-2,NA,TGTGCCAGCAGCCCCGGACGGACCTTTCACACTGAAGCTTTCTTT,CASSPGRTFHTEAFF
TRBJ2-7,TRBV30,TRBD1,TGTGCCTGGAGTGTTGGCGGGACAGGGTTCTACGAGCAGTACTTC,CAWSVGGTGFYEQYF
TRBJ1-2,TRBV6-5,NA,TGTGCCAGCAGCCGCTCGACAGTCTCCTATGGCTACACCTTC,CASSRSTVSYGYTF
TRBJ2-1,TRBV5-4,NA,TGTGCCAGCAGCTCGAAACAGGTCAATGAGCAGTTCTTC,CASSSKQVNEQFF
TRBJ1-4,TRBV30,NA,TGTGCCTGGAGTGTACATTGGGGAGGAGAAAAACTGTTTTTT,CAWSVHWGGEKLFF
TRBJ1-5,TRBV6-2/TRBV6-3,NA,TGTGCCAGCAGTTACGAGGGATGGCAGCCCCAGCATTTT,CASSYEGWQPQHF
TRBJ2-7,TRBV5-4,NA,TGTGCCAGCAGCCGACGGGGAATCTTGGAATACGAGCAGTACTTC,CASSRRGILEYEQYF
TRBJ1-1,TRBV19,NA,TGTGCCAGTAGTACCCAGGGAACAACTGAAGCTTTCTTT,CASSTQGTTEAFF
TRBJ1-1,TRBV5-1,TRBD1,TGCGCCAGCAGCCCTCAGGGACAGGGGGCTTGGACTGAAGCTTTCTTT,CASSPQGQGAWTEAFF
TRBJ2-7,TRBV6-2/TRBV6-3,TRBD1,TGTGCCAGCAGTCCCGACAGGGAGCCTGTCTACGAGCAGTACTTC,CASSPDREPVYEQYF